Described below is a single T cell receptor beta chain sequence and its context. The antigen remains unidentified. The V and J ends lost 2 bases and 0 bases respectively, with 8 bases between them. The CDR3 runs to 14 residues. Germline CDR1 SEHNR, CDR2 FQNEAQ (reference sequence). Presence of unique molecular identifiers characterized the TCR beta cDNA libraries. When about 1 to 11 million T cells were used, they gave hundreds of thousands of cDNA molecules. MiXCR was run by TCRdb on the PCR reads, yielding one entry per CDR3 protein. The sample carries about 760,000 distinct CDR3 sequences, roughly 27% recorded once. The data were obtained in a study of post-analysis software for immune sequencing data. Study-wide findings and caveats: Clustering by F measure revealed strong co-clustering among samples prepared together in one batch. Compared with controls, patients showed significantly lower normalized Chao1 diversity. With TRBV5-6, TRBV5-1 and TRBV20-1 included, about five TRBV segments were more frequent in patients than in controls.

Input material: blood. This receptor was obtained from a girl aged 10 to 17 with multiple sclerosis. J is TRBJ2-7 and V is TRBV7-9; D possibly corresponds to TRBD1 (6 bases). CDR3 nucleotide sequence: TGTGCCAGCAGCTTACAGGGGAACTCCTACGAGCAGTACTTC. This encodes CASSLQGNSYEQYF.